The T cell receptor beta chain described here comes from a study of low-dose radiotherapy and immunotherapy resistance in tumors (dated by TCRdb to between 2021 and 2023). In terms of the full investigation: Patients in Cohort 1 were given 0.5 Gy per fraction every 2 weeks, and the prescribed total PTV dose was 6.5 Gy. For Cohort 2, the dose was 1 Gy per fraction given every two weeks, adding up to 13 Gy in total across 26 weeks. Nivolumab was administered intravenously as a 240 mg flat dose every two weeks, and ipilimumab was administered intravenously at 1 mg/kg every six weeks. Every two weeks, patients got intravenous cyclophosphamide at 200 mg/m2, given one day ahead of each radiation and immunotherapy administration. Starting on cycle 1 day 1, patients took 300 mg of aspirin by mouth once daily for four cycles. Trial participants were not randomized into treatment groups. Eight patients were included in the translational analysis: three from the first dose cohort and the first five from the second dose cohort.

The time point label corresponds to: after trial treatment. The meaning of the sample's treatment or condition label: LDRT plus nivolumab, ipilimumab, low-dose cyclophosphamide and aspirin (RACIN trial). Donors were enrolled in RACIN, a single-arm phase I dose-escalation trial in which nivolumab, ipilimumab, aspirin, low-dose cyclophosphamide and low-dose radiotherapy were combined. Patients with advanced, TIL-negative solid tumors were considered eligible. Sequenced using an Illumina HiSeq 2500. Superscript III and a set of TRAV- and TRBV-specific primers were used to synthesize first-strand cDNA, so that both TCRalpha and TCRbeta chains were covered. TCRs were amplified with Phusion for 15 to 25 PCR cycles using a constant-region primer together with the adapter attached to the V primers. Amplification of the isolated mRNA was done with the MessageAmp II aRNA Amplification Kit, which involved an approximately 16-hour in vitro transcription at 37 degrees C. The Dynabeads mRNA DIRECT Purification Kit was used to isolate mRNA for TCR sequencing. Indexed Illumina adapters were added in a second Phusion PCR of 20 to 25 cycles, and the PCR products were purified with AMPure XP beads. The paper's processing steps were these. Custom Perl scripts pooled TCR sequences encoding the same protein, removed out-of-frame sequences and computed each clonotype's abundance. Any TCR sequence backed by just one read was left out of the analysis. Repertoire metrics included Shannon entropy, Gini index, clonality, richness, and frequency of TCRs shared between repertoires. TCRdb handled the public reads itself, with Q25 trimming in fastp and clone calling in MiXCR, and kept productive beta chains. Identical CDR3 proteins give one entry, which carries the most common genes and DNA. The V and J calls reflect TCRdb's pipeline rather than the authors' work. In all, the sample holds 95,000 to 100,000 distinct CDR3 sequences, and roughly 20% of those were seen once. Roughly 4.3% of the sample rests with the top ten.

This clonotype was recorded many times. Its antigen remains undetermined. No base quality values were provided; no much bigger clone lies one nucleotide off. Taken from the germline V gene (reference sequence), the CDR1 and CDR2 loops are DFQATT and SNEGSKA. Trimming at the junction amounts to 0 bases on V and 2 bases on J, and the germline ends lie 6 bases apart. The CDR3 covers 13 residues, taking in both the cysteine and the phenylalanine. Only CDR3 DNA remains: 39 bases, in frame from the first base. The sequencing used PBMCs, collected after low-dose radiotherapy plus immunotherapy. The chain joins TRBV20-1 to TRBJ2-3, with the D gene not clear enough to name. This clonotype was sampled from a male donor with prostate cancer. The CDR3 amino acid sequence is: CSARDMTTDTQYF. The DNA sequence is TGCAGTGCTAGAGATATGACCACAGATACGCAGTATTTT.